The present entry profiles one TCR beta chain with its context. What it recognizes is unknown. Trimming pared 1 base from V and 3 bases from J, leaving 15 bases between. The CDR3 is made up of 15 amino acids. Germline assignment: CDR1 GTSNPN and CDR2 SVGIG (reference sequence). The data were obtained in a study of Ad26.COV2.S vaccination and SARS-CoV-2 variants. General study findings and limits: Once vaccination had occurred, spike-specific CD8+ and CD4+ T cell responses reportedly showed substantial breadth.

Sample treatment: around 19 received Ad26.COV2.S at low or high dose, single or two shots; about five received placebo; per-sample allocation not given. The investigators took samples on day 63 after the first vaccine or placebo injection. The protocol was immunoSEQ multiplex PCR, while the TCRdb copy is restricted to in-frame clones and leaves out a portion. The sample lists under 600,000 clones; roughly 87% were seen once. The chain combines TRBV30 with TRBJ1-2, with TRBD1 as a possible D gene (5 bases). The source was peripheral blood, collected in a trial of Ad26.COV2.S vaccine versus placebo. This TCR was sampled from a person between 18 and 59 years old who received the Ad26.COV2.S COVID-19 vaccine or a placebo. The CDR3, as DNA: TGTGCCTGGAGTGGGATCGGGGCGTCGTACTATGGCTACACCTTC. Its protein product is CAWSGIGASYYGYTF.